This T cell receptor (beta chain) appears in the sequencing data of a study of CD8+CD57+ T cells in acquired aplastic anemia. Study context: Across the sorted CD4+ and CD8+ cells, DNA amounts averaged approximately 3.1 ug.

This CDR3 has 12 residues. Per the germline V gene, CDR1 is SQVTM and CDR2 is ANQGSEA. V was trimmed by 1 base and J by 6 bases, leaving 7 bases between them. Profiling that covered TCR beta VDJ and CDR3 relied on genomic DNA as its template. TCRdb recomputed calls from the reads with MiXCR, one row per CDR3 protein. In the table there are around 170,000 distinct CDR3 sequences, approximately 46% of which are singletons. The sequenced material came from sorted CD4+, CD8+, or CD8+CD57+ T cells (not recorded which) from PBMCs. The V and J genes are TRBV29-1 and TRBJ2-1; possibly TRBD1 for D (5 bases). This clonotype was obtained from a human donor in good health. The CDR3 loop reads CSVEADSNEQFF. CDR3 sequence (DNA): TGCAGCGTTGAAGCCGACAGCAATGAGCAGTTCTTC.